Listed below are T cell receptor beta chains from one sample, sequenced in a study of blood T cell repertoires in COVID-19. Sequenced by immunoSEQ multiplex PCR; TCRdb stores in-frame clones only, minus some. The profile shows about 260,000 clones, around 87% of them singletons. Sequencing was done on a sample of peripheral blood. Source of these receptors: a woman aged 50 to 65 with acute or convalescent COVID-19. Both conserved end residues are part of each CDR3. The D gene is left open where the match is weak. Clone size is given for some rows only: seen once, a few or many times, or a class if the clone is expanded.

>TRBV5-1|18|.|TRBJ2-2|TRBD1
CASSHKGQGLSNTGELFF
TGCGCCAGCAGCCATAAAGGACAGGGCCTTTCGAACACCGGGGAGCTGTTTTTT
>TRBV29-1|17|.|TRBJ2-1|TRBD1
CSVSRDSLANNYNEQFF
TGCAGCGTCTCCCGGGACAGCTTAGCGAACAACTACAATGAGCAGTTCTTC
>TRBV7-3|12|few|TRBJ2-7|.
CASSSPDSSLHF
TGTGCCAGCAGCTCGCCTGACAGTTCGTTGCACTTC
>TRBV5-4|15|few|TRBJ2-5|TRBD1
CASSGRDREEETQYF
TGTGCCAGCAGCGGCCGGGACAGGGAAGAAGAGACCCAGTACTTC
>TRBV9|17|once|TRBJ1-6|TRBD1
CASSPRVMDRGNSPLHF
TGTGCCAGCAGCCCCCGGGTGATGGACAGGGGGAATTCACCCCTCCACTTT
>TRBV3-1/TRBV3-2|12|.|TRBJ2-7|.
CASSHGGAQQYF
TGTGCCAGCAGCCACGGAGGGGCTCAGCAGTACTTC
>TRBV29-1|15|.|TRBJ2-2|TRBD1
CSVEATGANTGELFF
TGCAGCGTTGAAGCGACAGGGGCGAACACCGGGGAGCTGTTTTTT
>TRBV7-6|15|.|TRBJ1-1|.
CASTKWKGQNTEAFF
TGTGCCAGCACCAAATGGAAGGGACAGAACACTGAAGCTTTCTTT
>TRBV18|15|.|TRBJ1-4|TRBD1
CASSPGTGGNEKLFF
TGTGCCAGCTCACCAGGGACAGGGGGTAATGAAAAACTGTTTTTT
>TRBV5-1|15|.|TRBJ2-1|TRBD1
CASSGQGALNNEQFF
TGCGCCAGCAGCGGGCAGGGGGCGCTCAACAATGAGCAGTTCTTC
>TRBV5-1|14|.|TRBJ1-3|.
CASSTGQSGNTIYF
TGCGCCAGCAGCACCGGACAGTCTGGAAACACCATATATTTT
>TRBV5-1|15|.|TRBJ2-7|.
CASSLRGGLRAEQYF
TGCGCCAGCAGCTTGCGGGGTGGCCTTCGGGCCGAGCAGTACTTC
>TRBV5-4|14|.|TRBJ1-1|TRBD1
CASSRGQGDTEAFF
TGTGCCAGCAGCCGGGGACAGGGAGACACTGAAGCTTTCTTT
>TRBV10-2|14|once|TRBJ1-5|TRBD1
CASRPTGGWQPQHF
TGCGCCAGCAGGCCCACAGGGGGGTGGCAGCCCCAGCATTTT
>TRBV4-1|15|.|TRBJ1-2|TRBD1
CASSQVSGGIYGYTF
TGCGCCAGCAGCCAAGTGTCAGGGGGGATCTATGGCTACACCTTC
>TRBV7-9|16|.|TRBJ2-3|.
CASSLGLASSIDTQYF
TGTGCCAGCAGCTTAGGGCTAGCGTCCTCCATAGATACGCAGTATTTT
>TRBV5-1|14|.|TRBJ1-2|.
CASSFRDKSGGYTF
TGCGCCAGCAGCTTCAGGGATAAAAGTGGTGGCTACACCTTC
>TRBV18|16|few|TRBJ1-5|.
CASSPAHRDLRQPQHF
TGTGCCAGCTCACCAGCTCACAGGGATTTACGACAGCCCCAGCATTTT
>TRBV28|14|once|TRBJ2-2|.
CASLPGPSTGELFF
TGTGCCAGCCTCCCAGGGCCCAGCACCGGGGAGCTGTTTTTT
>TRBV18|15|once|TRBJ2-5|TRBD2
CASSQAGGPGETQYF
TGTGCCAGCTCACAAGCGGGAGGGCCGGGAGAGACCCAGTACTTC
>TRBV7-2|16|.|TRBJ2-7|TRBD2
CASSLASREGPHEQYF
TGTGCCAGCAGCTTAGCCTCGCGGGAGGGCCCCCACGAGCAGTACTTC
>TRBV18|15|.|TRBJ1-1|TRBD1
CASSPLARGNDEAFF
TGTGCCAGCTCACCGCTTGCCAGGGGGAACGATGAAGCTTTCTTT
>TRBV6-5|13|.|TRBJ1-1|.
CASSYSADTEAFF
TGTGCCAGCAGTTACTCTGCGGACACTGAAGCTTTCTTT
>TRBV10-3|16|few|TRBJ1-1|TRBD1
CAISEPHRGRNTEAFF
TGTGCCATCAGTGAGCCTCACAGGGGTCGTAACACTGAAGCTTTCTTT
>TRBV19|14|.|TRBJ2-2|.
CASHPGTNTGELFF
TGTGCCAGTCACCCAGGGACGAACACCGGGGAGCTGTTTTTT
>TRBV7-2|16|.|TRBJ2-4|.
CASSFGQGLAKNIQYF
TGTGCCAGCAGCTTTGGCCAGGGGCTAGCCAAAAACATTCAGTACTTC
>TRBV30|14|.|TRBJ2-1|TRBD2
CAWTTSGFYNEQFF
TGTGCCTGGACCACTAGCGGGTTCTACAATGAGCAGTTCTTC
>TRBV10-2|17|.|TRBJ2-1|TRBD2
CASSESGAGGPWNEQFF
TGCGCCAGCAGTGAGTCTGGGGCGGGAGGGCCTTGGAATGAGCAGTTCTTC
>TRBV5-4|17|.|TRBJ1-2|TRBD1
CASSFPDFSNRGYGYTF
TGTGCCAGCAGCTTCCCCGACTTTTCAAACAGGGGTTATGGCTACACCTTC
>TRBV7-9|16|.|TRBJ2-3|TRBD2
CASSPTLAGDADTQYF
TGTGCCAGCAGCCCTACCCTAGCGGGAGATGCAGATACGCAGTATTTT
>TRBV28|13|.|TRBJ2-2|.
CASSLSFIGELFF
TGTGCCAGCAGCCTAAGTTTTATCGGGGAGCTGTTTTTT
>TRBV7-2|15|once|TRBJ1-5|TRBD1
CASSFGPGGNQPQHF
TGTGCCAGCAGCTTTGGCCCAGGGGGGAATCAGCCCCAGCATTTT
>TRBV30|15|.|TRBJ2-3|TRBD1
CAWSVGTGLTDTQYF
TGTGCCTGGAGTGTGGGGACAGGGTTGACAGATACGCAGTATTTT
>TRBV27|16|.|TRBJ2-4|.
CASSLPDRDHQNIQYF
TGTGCCAGCAGTTTACCCGACAGAGACCACCAAAACATTCAGTACTTC
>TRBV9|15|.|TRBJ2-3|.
CASSVDPDYTDTQYF
TGTGCCAGCAGCGTAGATCCGGACTACACAGATACGCAGTATTTT